The entry below describes one T cell receptor beta chain. Data came from immunoSEQ multiplex PCR; TCRdb stores just in-frame clones and leaves some out. Of hundreds of thousands of clones in the sample, roughly 86% were seen once. With V trimmed by 5 bases and J by 6 bases, 6 bases remained unmatched. CDR1 and CDR2 (germline): SEHNR, FQNEAQ (reference sequence). There are 14 residues in the CDR3. The sample is drawn from a study of shared T cell receptors in the human thymus. The same sample was also studied in work on human thymus T cells. This second study says: Related reports documented highly overlapping thymic repertoires among unrelated individuals.

The chain uses TRBV7-9 and TRBJ2-2, with 7 bases identical to TRBD1. The sample was thymocytes. The clonotype originates from a boy in the first two years of life with a congenital heart defect. CDR3 sequence: CASSGVDRAGELFF. The CDR3 region has the DNA TGTGCCAGCAGCGGCGTCGACAGGGCCGGGGAGCTGTTTTTT. Filled out from reference TRBV7-9 and TRBJ2-2, the complete variable domain reads DTGVSQNPRHKITKRGQNVTFRCDPISEHNRLYWYRQTLGQGPEFLTYFQNEAQLEKSRLLSDRFSAERPKGSFSTLEIQRTEQGDSAMYLCASSGVDRAGELFFGEGSRLTVL.